The 10 T cell receptor beta chains listed next were all sequenced from one sample in a study of blood T cells in healthy people across ages. Through a sample-barcoded 5' primer and a J-beta primer mix, a second PCR was run for about 7 to 12 cycles. A single record per CDR3 protein comes from TCRdb applying MiXCR to the 5' RACE reads. This sample has some 1.7 million distinct CDR3 sequences, with 28% found just once. Sample: blood. These receptors all stem from a woman aged 25 to 39 in good health.

There are many counts of this clonotype. The chain combines TRBV29-1 with TRBJ2-6, with 12 bases fitting TRBD1. The CDR3 loop spans 17 amino acids. The V segment lost 4 bases and the J segment 1 base; nucleotides outside the gene matches: 5. Per the germline V gene, CDR1 is SQVTM and CDR2 is ANQGSEA. The CDR3 loop is CSVAGTGGASGANVLTF. The CDR3 coding sequence is TGCAGCGTTGCCGGGACAGGGGGCGCGTCTGGGGCCAACGTCCTGACTTTC.

This clonotype was seen just once. The chain joins TRBV24-1 to TRBJ2-3, with unresolved D. Deletions cut 9 bases from V and 1 base from J, with 10 bases between. Germline V gives CDR1 KGHDR, CDR2 SFDVKD. The CDR3 is 13 amino acids. The CDR3 DNA follows: TGTGCCACCTCCCTCCCCCGCACAGATACGCAGTATTTT. Translation gives CATSLPRTDTQYF.

This clonotype was counted between two and nine times. V is TRBV20-1 and J is TRBJ1-5; 7 bases match TRBD1. There are 16 residues in the CDR3. Germline loops: CDR1 DFQATT, CDR2 SNEGSKA (reference sequence). The V segment lost 6 bases and the J segment 7 bases; nucleotides outside the gene matches: 18. CDR3 DNA sequence: TGCAGTGCCACCCCGGGGGGCGACAGGGCTGACCAGCCCCAGCATTTT. Residues: CSATPGGDRADQPQHF.

This chain connects TRBV20-1 to TRBJ2-4; D remains unclear. The V gene lost 5 bases and the J gene lost 13 bases, with 24 bases spanning the gap. This CDR3 is built from 14 residues. Germline lookup yields CDR1 DFQATT and CDR2 SNEGSKA (reference sequence). The CDR3 DNA reads as TGCAGTGCTCATCTCCCCCCTGCCGACAATGAGCAGTACTTC. Encoded protein: CSAHLPPADNEQYF.

This chain connects TRBV10-3 to TRBJ1-1; 7 nucleotides agree with TRBD1. With 9 bases clipped from V and 3 bases from J, the junction kept 7 bases outside the gene matches. Germline V gene data show CDR1 as ENHRY and CDR2 as SYGVKD. This CDR3 region has 13 residues. CDR3 residues: CAIRTGEDTEAFF. The CDR3 nucleotides read TGTGCCATACGCACAGGGGAGGACACTGAAGCTTTCTTT.

This clonotype was recorded a few times. The genes are TRBV30 and TRBJ2-1; the D call may be TRBD1 or TRBD2 (6 bases each). V dropped 1 base and J dropped 9 bases, with 10 bases sitting between them. The CDR3 is made up of 12 amino acids. The germline V gene has CDR1 GTSNPN and CDR2 SVGIG (reference sequence). For the CDR3, the DNA is TGTGCCTGGAGTGGAGGGGGGACTGAGCAGTTCTTC. Translation: CAWSGGGTEQFF.

Comments on this clonotype: The junction departs from germline at one end; a sequencing error may be responsible. The chain links TRBV14 to TRBJ2-7; weak D call: TRBD2 (5 bases). This CDR3 is 14 amino acids long. The germline V gene has CDR1 SGHDN and CDR2 FVKESK. The CDR3: CASSQARGCYEQDF. CDR3 nucleotides: TGTGCCAGCAGCCAAGCACGCGGGTGCTACGAGCAGGACTTC.

This clonotype was found a few times. CDR3 residues: CSAQKGAAENYGYTF. CDR3 in DNA: TGCAGTGCTCAGAAGGGGGCCGCTGAAAACTATGGCTACACCTTC. The gene calls are TRBV20-1 and TRBJ1-2; TRBD1 matches at 7 bases. V lost 5 bases, J lost 2 bases, and 11 bases stayed unmatched. This CDR3 region has 15 residues. CDR1 is DFQATT and CDR2 is SNEGSKA in the germline V gene (reference sequence).

This chain joins TRBV4-1 and TRBJ2-3; 8 bases map to TRBD2. V lost 1 base, J lost 3 bases, and 3 bases stayed unmatched. Germline lookup yields CDR1 MGHRA and CDR2 YSYEKL. The CDR3 has 15 residues. CDR3: CASSQAGGRTDTQYF. In nucleotides, the CDR3 is TGCGCCAGCAGCCAAGCGGGGGGGAGAACAGATACGCAGTATTTT.

The chain is built from TRBV4-2 and TRBJ1-6; D unresolved. From germline, CDR1 is LGHNA and CDR2 YNFKEQ. V lost 0 bases to trimming and J lost 10 bases, with 13 bases between them. The CDR3 extends over 15 amino acids. The DNA for the CDR3 is TGTGCCAGCAGCCAAGATCTTGCGTATGGGTCACCCCTCCACTTT. This codes for CASSQDLAYGSPLHF.